Here is one T cell receptor (beta chain) with its context. The antigen is not known. Every immunoSEQ plate was one replicate of a subset's evenly spread DNA. Replicate PCRs for sorted subsets used approximately 220 ng DNA; this equaled 30,000 to 35,000 T cell genomes. Clones were sequenced by immunoSEQ multiplex PCR, and TCRdb holds only the in-frame ones, with some missing. The repertoire holds 660,000 or so clones, with about 95% as singletons. These data originate in a study of shared clonotypes between healthy human individuals. Cells designated naive CD8 were CD45RO-negative and were positively selected for CCR7, with terminally differentiated effector memory CD45RA+ cells excluded. Study-wide findings and caveats: As a rule, naive subsets had a larger estimated richness than memory subsets. Compared with clonotypes that all four donors shared, non-shared clonotypes had lower generation probabilities.

The sequence was obtained from a woman aged 30 to 39 in good health. Sequencing was performed on naive CD8+ T cells sorted from blood.

The CDR3, as DNA: TGTGCCGGAACAGGGGTTAAGAACACTGAAGCTTTCTTT. Its protein is CAGTGVKNTEAFF. This chain connects TRBV2 to TRBJ1-1, with TRBD1 matching over 7 bases. With 11 bases clipped from V and 1 base from J, the junction kept 7 bases outside the gene matches. CDR1 is SNHLY, CDR2 FYNNEI, per germline. The CDR3 contains 13 residues.